This TCR beta chain is from a study of cytomegalovirus exposure and HLA in healthy donors (dated by TCRdb to 2015 to 2018). About the investigation overall: An earlier analysis of 550 to 700 of the donors reported about 290 Gb of sequence data and 117 million unique TCR beta sequences from roughly 180 million T cells. An early release that covered around 590 HLA-typed donors contained approximately 300 gigabases of sequencing data and tens of millions of unique TCR sequences. Of the roughly 400 genotyped donors, 65% to 90% fell in the genetic ancestry cluster associated with self-reported Caucasian donors. The aim of the study was to test whether cataloging public T cell receptors could identify signatures of past pathogen exposure. The study used immunosequencing to profile the T cell repertoires of hundreds of subjects and linked those repertoires to cytomegalovirus serostatus. In addition to the first cohort of about 650 subjects, a separate validation cohort of approximately 130 different subjects was used. The study combined high-throughput TCR immunosequencing, statistical association of individual TCRs with disease status, and machine learning to predict cytomegalovirus infection status. In a later analysis, previously published TCR beta repertoires from 500 to 750 donors were re-analyzed and high-resolution HLA genotyping was added so that TCR occurrence patterns could be studied. Rather than using new phenotypic data, the later analysis identified candidate immune exposures from TCR beta sequences and from how often those sequences occurred across donors. To decide whether each TCR beta V gene segment behaved as functional or pseudogenic, an earlier analysis of fewer than 750 of the donors relied on high-throughput TCR beta sequencing. Donor age, sex, ethnicity and CMV serostatus were compiled alongside the repertoire data. In a later genetic analysis, genome-wide SNP genotypes for about 60% of the 666 donors were used, and that subset was treated as a discovery cohort. All discovery cohort repertoires had been generated using a single sequencing platform. Class I and class II HLA loci were covered by the typing at four-digit resolution. Typing coverage varied by locus: roughly 629-630 donors for A, B, C, DRB1 and DQB1; roughly 500 for DQA1; approximately 610 for DPA1; roughly 450 for DPB1. Four to six DR-DQ haplotypes were handled as single units for association and clustering, since linkage in the cohort was strong. Among under 450 genotyped donors of the cohort, an average of 235,054 unique TCR beta nucleotide sequences were sequenced per donor, approximately 20% of them non-productive. Here is what the overall study found, with its caveats: A later analysis found that TCR association rates varied across HLA loci, with DRB1 alleles showing the most associated TCRs and HLA-C alleles the fewest. HLA typing was unavailable for some donors at each locus, so association tests used only the typed subset. In vitro tests confirmed that three of the cytomegalovirus-associated TCR beta chains recognize cytomegalovirus antigens. Broadly in line with IMGT annotations, most TCR beta V segments showed up in productive rearrangements about 87% or about 30% of the time in an earlier analysis of 450 to 600 of the donors. According to a later analysis, parvovirus B19, influenza, CMV and Epstein-Barr virus appeared linked to several top co-occurrence clusters. Correlated functional status among segregating V segments might be attributable to linkage disequilibrium, but an unknown experimental factor could not be ruled out. The cohort was sequenced for TCR beta chains only, and without alpha or paired-chain data the features that could be detected were limited. The study gave a list of some 150 TCR beta chains associated with cytomegalovirus. Across donors, most TCR sequences were observed very rarely, whereas some public TCRs were present in many individuals. A cluster of highly shared sequence variants was judged likely to be a technical artifact of the sequencing pipeline. V-gene and J-gene trimming of TCR beta chains was associated with a missense DCLRE1C variant in a later genetic analysis, and the association was replicated in an independent cohort. According to a later analysis, most CMV-associated TCR beta chains appeared to be HLA-restricted, and the HLA associations seemed to be driven largely by CMV exposure. When HLA alleles, especially DR and DQ, strongly co-occurred, attributing TCR associations to individual alleles was difficult. Immune exposure information for the cohort was limited to CMV serostatus. A further reported finding was that TCR beta sequences accurately predicted the HLA-A and HLA-B alleles for most subjects in the first cohort. Some IMGT-functional V segments, including TRBV6-2 and TRBV6-3, could not be distinguished by the 87-base-pair reads and were therefore excluded. The authors suggested that the approach could potentially be extended to other disease states and immunological phenotypes. Specific HLA alleles were associated with 16,951 TCR beta sequences at a false discovery rate of 0.05 in a later analysis. In a later analysis, HLA-associated TCR beta chains were found to be more clonally expanded and to have lower generation probabilities than equally common non-associated chains. The classifier was reported to diagnose cytomegalovirus status with high specificity and sensitivity in both the original cohort and the validation cohort. Compared with the 666-donor mean, donors in an Asian-associated ancestry cluster had fewer N-insertions in productive TCRs, according to a later genetic analysis. Sequencing depth was assumed to be roughly uniform across donors in the presence/absence analyses, though that assumption may not hold. Roughly 17 rarely observed V segments, including chromosome 9 orphons, were excluded from the earlier analysis of some 590 of the donors because counts were too low.

In its sample, this clone was seen a few times. It has no known antigen specificity. Qualities for individual bases were not recorded, and no much larger clone is one base off. The method was the immunoSEQ multiplex PCR assay. For the multiplex PCR, a mixture combining 60 forward primers for TCR Vbeta segments and 13 reverse primers for TCR Jbeta segments was used. The CDR3 region of rearranged TCR beta genes was amplified from genomic DNA by a multiplex PCR assay. Amplified TCR beta libraries were sequenced as 87-base-pair reads on the Illumina HiSeq System. In the authors' own workflow: A later analysis tallied 75 million to 95 million unique TCR beta chains across the 660 or so repertoires, and about 12 million of those chains were shared by two or more donors. A nearest-neighbor algorithm error-corrected the raw reads and collapsed the reads into unique sequences, merging closely related sequences to remove PCR and sequencing errors. Alignment of CDR3 sequences to IMGT reference sequences was used to assign V, D and J gene segments. For a sequence to be retained, a match of at least six nucleotides was required to both a V gene segment and a J gene segment. A rearrangement was called productive if the CDR3 had no stop codons and remained in frame with V and J, and every other rearrangement was called non-productive. Following IMGT convention, CDR3 was defined as the stretch from the second conserved V-encoded cysteine up to the conserved J-encoded phenylalanine. Sequences without an unambiguous match to a single V gene segment were excluded from the earlier analysis of over 500 of the donors. In an earlier analysis of several hundred of the donors, V segments were called functional above 56.7% productive rearrangements and were called segregating when the between-donor standard deviation exceeded 5%. To diagnose cytomegalovirus status from the catalog of TCR beta chain sequences, a statistical classification framework was built. A later analysis assigned V and J genes by comparing TCR nucleotide sequences with IMGT/GENE-DB human TR gene sequences. Using the TCRdist pipeline, a later analysis assigned CDR3 sequences along with most-parsimonious VDJ recombination scenarios. In a later analysis, each TCR beta chain was defined by its CDR3 amino acid sequence together with its V-gene family, and reads without a unique V-gene family were excluded. In a later analysis, around 650 highly shared, low-generation-probability nucleotide sequences were removed to address suspected cross-contamination and a sequencing artifact. In a later analysis, a clonal expansion index was calculated for each public chain from normalized within-repertoire ranks of inferred template counts. A later analysis computed generation probabilities with a VDJ recombination model fitted to out-of-frame rearrangements, and checked the results against IGoR. In a later analysis, hypergeometric tests were used to score TCR-TCR, TCR-HLA and TCR-CMV co-occurrence, with a repertoire-size bias correction applied to TCR pairs. To estimate false discovery rates, a later analysis permuted the HLA or CMV assignments 20 times. A later analysis grouped co-occurring TCRs with DBSCAN, adding TCRdist sequence similarity when clustering within HLA-allele-positive subsets. For co-occurrence clustering, repertoires with fewer than 30,000 or more than 120,000 public chains were excluded, along with about five repertoires with anomalous nucleotide sharing. Entries here come from immuneACCESS through TCRdb and include only in-frame sequences with V and J called. Some clones fail to appear in such tables; in the studies checked, an unresolved V gene covers under half of the shortfall, and the cause of the remainder is unknown. Clonal size and the V and J genes are those of that table, whereas D and trimming came from the DNA. The sample has approximately 110,000 clones on record, 13% to 15% of them singletons. The top ten constitute more than 0.65% of the sample.

The germline V gene supplies CDR1 LGHNA and CDR2 YSLEER. Trimming at the junction amounts to 0 bases on V and 4 bases on J, and the germline ends lie 10 bases apart. The CDR3 spans 15 residues, from the cysteine through the phenylalanine. The entry retains the CDR3 DNA only, 45 bases that are in frame from base 1. The cohort consisted of approximately 670 healthy bone marrow donors. All cohort members were sampled while nominally healthy, although unrecorded immune exposures were likely present. The donor tested CMV seronegative and was one of the 352 seronegative cohort members. A peripheral blood sample was collected from each donor, and TCR beta sequencing was performed on peripheral blood mononuclear cells. The Qiagen DNeasy Blood Extraction Kit was used to extract genomic DNA from the blood cell samples.

The sample taken for sequencing was PBMCs. The V and J genes are TRBV4-3 and TRBJ1-5, with the D gene too uncertain to name. This clonotype was obtained from a female donor in good health and CMV-seronegative. The DNA reads TGCGCCAGCAGCCAAGAGGAGGGCACAAATCAGCCCCAGCATTTT. It specifies CASSQEEGTNQPQHF.